This is a list of T cell receptor beta chains from one sample in a study of OX40 agonist ivuxolimab in advanced cancers. The protocol was immunoSEQ multiplex PCR, while the TCRdb copy is restricted to in-frame clones and leaves out a portion. Of tens of thousands of clones in the sample, approximately 85% are singletons; the top ten hold around 9.8%. The sample here was CD4+ or CD8+ T cells sorted from blood, taken in a trial of the OX40 agonist ivuxolimab. The receptors originated from an adult with an advanced solid tumor such as melanoma, head and neck, liver or kidney cancer. Each CDR3 is given with its conserved first and last residue. A D gene is named only where the DNA matches it firmly. Not every row has a clone size; where given, it reads once, few, many or a size class.

D: TRBD2
V: TRBV2
size: once
J: TRBJ2-1
CDR3: CASSEKAPSGHFGNEQFF
DNA: TGTGCCAGCAGTGAAAAAGCCCCTAGCGGGCATTTCGGAAATGAGCAGTTCTTC

D: TRBD1
V: TRBV29-1
size: -
J: TRBJ2-5
CDR3: CSVGQGAETQYF
DNA: TGCAGCGTTGGACAGGGTGCGGAGACCCAGTACTTC

D: -
V: TRBV5-8
size: medium-sized
J: TRBJ2-4
CDR3: CASSLVVAKNIQYF
DNA: TGTGCCAGCAGCTTGGTGGTTGCCAAAAACATTCAGTACTTC

D: -
V: TRBV18
size: -
J: TRBJ2-5
CDR3: CASSPGVVETQYF
DNA: TGTGCCAGCTCACCAGGGGTTGTCGAGACCCAGTACTTC

D: -
V: TRBV2
size: -
J: TRBJ2-7
CDR3: CASSGDRFSYEQYF
DNA: TGTGCCAGCAGTGGCGACAGGTTCTCCTACGAGCAGTACTTC

D: -
V: TRBV9
size: -
J: TRBJ2-5
CDR3: CASSVGGVQKGETQYF
DNA: TGTGCCAGCAGCGTAGGCGGGGTCCAGAAGGGAGAGACCCAGTACTTC

D: TRBD2
V: TRBV5-1
size: -
J: TRBJ2-5
CDR3: CASSLTSYQETQYF
DNA: TGCGCCAGCAGCCTGACTAGCTACCAAGAGACCCAGTACTTC

D: TRBD1
V: TRBV18
size: -
J: TRBJ1-2
CDR3: CASSPPGQGANGYTF
DNA: TGTGCCAGCTCACCCCCGGGACAGGGGGCGAATGGCTACACCTTC

D: -
V: TRBV28
size: -
J: TRBJ1-1
CDR3: CASSSPGVMNTEAFF
DNA: TGTGCCAGCAGTTCTCCGGGAGTTATGAACACTGAAGCTTTCTTT

D: -
V: TRBV9
size: -
J: TRBJ2-5
CDR3: CATSPGETQETQYF
DNA: TGTGCCACCTCCCCGGGAGAGACCCAAGAGACCCAGTACTTC

D: TRBD2
V: TRBV5-1
size: -
J: TRBJ2-1
CDR3: CASSSGLAGTNEQFF
DNA: TGCGCCAGCAGCTCCGGACTAGCGGGTACCAATGAGCAGTTCTTC